The 17 T cell receptor beta chains reported below all come from one sample, sequenced in a study of T cell changes during pregnancy in multiple sclerosis. Assay: immunoSEQ multiplex PCR; the TCRdb copy retains only in-frame clones and omits some. The table records approximately 45,000 clones, 92% of them present only once. The source was CD4+ T cells from peripheral blood mononuclear cells, collected in the second trimester of pregnancy. The receptors were gathered from a female donor in good health, enrolled as a control in a pregnancy study.

The chain combines TRBV7-2 with TRBJ2-3; the match to TRBD2 covers 13 bases. V lost 3 bases, J lost 0 bases, and 6 bases stayed unmatched. The CDR3 is 18 residues long. The germline gives CDR1 SGHTA, CDR2 FQGNSA. The CDR3 DNA follows: TGTGCCAGCAGCTTTGGACTAGCGGGGGTGCCAAGCACAGATACGCAGTATTTT. Translating gives CASSFGLAGVPSTDTQYF.

V usage is TRBV4-3 and J usage is TRBJ1-6, with 8 bases identical to TRBD1. There are 15 residues in the CDR3. The V gene end was trimmed by 1 base and the J gene end by 14 bases; junction bases not matched to a gene: 10. CDR1 and CDR2 (germline): LGHNA, YSLEER. This chain's CDR3 is CASSQAGQGAGTLHF. CDR3 bases: TGCGCCAGCAGCCAAGCGGGGCAGGGGGCAGGAACCCTCCACTTT.

This clone was observed a single time. The V gene is TRBV10-3, the J gene TRBJ1-1; 9 bases line up with TRBD1. With 10 bases clipped from V and 0 bases from J, the junction kept 6 bases outside the gene matches. The V gene's germline CDR1 is ENHRY and CDR2 SYGVKD. The CDR3 is 14 amino acids. The CDR3 DNA follows: TGTGCCAGCAGGGACAGGGCGTTGAACACTGAAGCTTTCTTT. Its protein product is CASRDRALNTEAFF.

The rearrangement uses TRBV4-2 and TRBJ2-3, with TRBD2 identical over 9 bases. Germline loops: CDR1 LGHNA, CDR2 YNFKEQ. The CDR3 sequence is 14 residues long. The junction had 0 bases not matched to a gene; V was cut back by 3 bases and J by 2 bases. The CDR3 here is CASSQGLATDTQYF. The CDR3 DNA reads TGTGCCAGCAGCCAGGGACTAGCCACAGATACGCAGTATTTT.

V gene TRBV9 combines with J gene TRBJ2-1; 15 positions match TRBD2. From germline, CDR1 is SGDLS and CDR2 YYNGEE. Trimming took 0 bases from V and 10 from J; bases not matched to a gene: 11. CDR3 size: 18 residues. As DNA, the CDR3 is TGTGCCAGCAGCGTAGGGACTAGCGGGGGGGCCTCCTTTCAAGAGCAGTTCTTC. Its protein is CASSVGTSGGASFQEQFF.

The gene calls are TRBV9 and TRBJ2-5; 15 bases line up with TRBD2. The V gene's germline CDR1 is SGDLS and CDR2 YYNGEE. Losses at the gene ends were 3 bases for V and 2 bases for J; bases not matched to a gene: 5. The CDR3 has 17 amino acids. This CDR3 is CASSAGTSGGKQETQYF. The CDR3 DNA reads as TGTGCCAGCAGCGCCGGGACTAGCGGGGGGAAGCAAGAGACCCAGTACTTC.

The J gene is TRBJ2-3, the V gene TRBV5-8; a possible D gene is TRBD2 (6 bases). Germline values: CDR1 SGHTS, CDR2 YDEGEE. V was trimmed by 4 bases and J by 1 base, leaving 13 bases between them. The CDR3 has 15 residues. As DNA, the CDR3 is TGTGCCAGCAGCCGAGGGACTCTCGGCACAGATACGCAGTATTTT. Residues: CASSRGTLGTDTQYF.

This clone was found a few times. J is TRBJ1-5 and V is TRBV30; no firm D call. The V and J ends lost 2 bases and 4 bases respectively, with 9 bases between them. The germline V gene has CDR1 GTSNPN and CDR2 SVGIG (reference sequence). CDR3 length equals 13 residues. The CDR3 loop is CAWSFTVNQPQHF. The CDR3 DNA reads as TGTGCCTGGAGTTTCACGGTTAATCAGCCCCAGCATTTT.

The rearrangement joins TRBV6-5 to TRBJ1-1; 9 bases are shared with TRBD1. V shed 6 bases and J 7 bases; nucleotides not matched to a gene: 6. CDR1 is MNHEY, CDR2 SVGAGI, per germline. The CDR3 spans 13 residues. The CDR3 spells CASRPPGQGEAFF. The CDR3 DNA reads TGTGCCAGCAGGCCACCGGGACAGGGTGAAGCTTTCTTT.

The chain carries TRBV7-9 and TRBJ1-3; 7 bases line up with TRBD1. CDR3 length: 16 residues. V lost 4 bases to trimming and J lost 2 bases; unmatched junction nucleotides: 8. The germline V gene encodes CDR1 SEHNR and CDR2 FQNEAQ (reference sequence). CDR3 coding DNA: TGTGCCAGCAGCTCATCGACAGGGCTCGCTGGAAACACCATATATTTT. Amino acids: CASSSSTGLAGNTIYF.

The chain is built from TRBV9 and TRBJ2-3, with 7 nucleotides matching TRBD2. This CDR3 is built from 16 residues. Germline assignment: CDR1 SGDLS and CDR2 YYNGEE. The V segment lost 3 bases and the J segment 0 bases; nucleotides outside the gene matches: 7. In DNA, the CDR3 is TGTGCCAGCAGCGAGCGGGGCGGCCTGAGCACAGATACGCAGTATTTT. This encodes CASSERGGLSTDTQYF.

J is TRBJ2-1 and V is TRBV9; 10 nucleotides align to TRBD1. This CDR3 contains 16 residues. Germline CDR1 and CDR2: SGDLS and YYNGEE. V trimming: 4 bases; J trimming: 10 bases; junction bases outside the gene matches: 14. The CDR3: CASSSRQGATLDEQFF. The CDR3 DNA follows: TGTGCCAGCAGCAGCCGACAGGGGGCTACCCTCGACGAGCAGTTCTTC.

The chain links TRBV4-3 to TRBJ1-2, with D unclear. This CDR3 is built from 17 residues. The germline V gene has CDR1 LGHNA and CDR2 YSLEER. Trimming shortened V by 0 bases and J by 5 bases, and 19 bases separated the two germline ends. The CDR3 region has the DNA TGCGCCAGCAGCCAAGATCGTCTATCACCAACCGAGTATGGCTACACCTTC. This gives the protein CASSQDRLSPTEYGYTF.

The rearrangement joins TRBV29-1 to TRBJ1-1, with D maybe TRBD1 (5 bases). The CDR3 is made up of 13 amino acids. V was pared by 3 bases and J by 4 bases, with 12 bases between. Germline values: CDR1 SQVTM, CDR2 ANQGSEA. In nucleotides, the CDR3 is TGCAGCGTTGACGAGGGCGGGGGCACTGAAGCTTTCTTT. Encoded protein: CSVDEGGGTEAFF. The variable domain in full, completed from reference TRBV29-1 and TRBJ1-1, reads SAVISQKPSRDICQRGTSLTIQCQVDSQVTMMFWYRQQPGQSLTLIATANQGSEATYESGFVIDKFPISRPNLTFSTLTVSNMSPEDSSIYLCSVDEGGGTEAFFGQGTRLTVV.

This chain links TRBV14 with TRBJ1-1, with 7 nucleotides matching TRBD1. V dropped 5 bases and J dropped 4; count of bases not matched to a gene: 13. This CDR3 contains 16 residues. Germline V gene lookup returns CDR1 SGHDN and CDR2 FVKESK. The CDR3 loop is CASSTRYRGGFTEAFF. Written as DNA, the CDR3 is TGTGCCAGCAGCACCCGCTACAGGGGTGGTTTCACTGAAGCTTTCTTT.

The CDR3 nucleotides read TGTGCCAGCAGCCGCGGCGGCGGGGGGGCCAAAAACATTCAGTACTTC. It codes for CASSRGGGGAKNIQYF. The chain couples TRBV5-4 to TRBJ2-4, with 8 bases matching TRBD2. J was trimmed by 1 base and V by 4 bases; bases with no gene match: 7. This CDR3 region has 16 residues. Per the germline V gene, CDR1 is SGHNT and CDR2 is YYREEE (reference sequence).

The gene calls are TRBV18 and TRBJ1-5, with 8 bases lining up with TRBD1. The ends lost 6 bases at V and 0 bases at J; junction bases unmatched: 16. Germline CDR1 reads KGHSH; CDR2 reads LQKENI. The CDR3 runs to 19 residues. The CDR3 is CASSLQETGDRYSNQPQHF. CDR3 nucleotides: TGTGCCAGCTCTCTTCAGGAGACAGGGGACCGCTATAGCAATCAGCCCCAGCATTTT.